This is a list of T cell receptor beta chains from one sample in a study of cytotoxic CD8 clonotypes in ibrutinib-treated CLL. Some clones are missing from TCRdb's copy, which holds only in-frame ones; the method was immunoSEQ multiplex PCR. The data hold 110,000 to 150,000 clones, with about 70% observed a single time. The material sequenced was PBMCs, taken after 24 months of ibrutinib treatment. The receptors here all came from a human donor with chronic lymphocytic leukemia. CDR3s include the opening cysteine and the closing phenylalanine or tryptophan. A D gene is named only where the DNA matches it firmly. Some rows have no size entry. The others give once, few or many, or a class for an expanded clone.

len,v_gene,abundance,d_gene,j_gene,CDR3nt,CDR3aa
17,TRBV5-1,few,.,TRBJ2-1,TGCGCCAGCAGCGGCCAGGGAGGGGGACACTCCTACAATGAGCAGTTCTTC,CASSGQGGGHSYNEQFF
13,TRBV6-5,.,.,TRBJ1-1,TGTGCCAGCAGTTGGGGCAGCTCCACTGAAGCTTTCTTT,CASSWGSSTEAFF
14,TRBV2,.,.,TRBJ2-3,TGTGCCAGCAGTCCCTGGACCCGCACAGATACGCAGTATTTT,CASSPWTRTDTQYF
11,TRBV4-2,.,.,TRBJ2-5,TGTGCCAGCAGCCAAGGGACTAAACAGTACTTC,CASSQGTKQYF
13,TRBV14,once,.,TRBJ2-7,TGTGCCAGCAGCGGAGGGGATCCGGGGCCGCAGTACTTC,CASSGGDPGPQYF
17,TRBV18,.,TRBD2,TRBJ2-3,TGTGCCAGCTCACCGACCTATACTAGCGGAAGCACAGATACGCAGTATTTT,CASSPTYTSGSTDTQYF
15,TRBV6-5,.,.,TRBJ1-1,TGTGCCAGCAGCCCCCTGAGGGCAGGTAGGACTGAAGCTTTCTTT,CASSPLRAGRTEAFF
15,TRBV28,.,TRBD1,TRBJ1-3,TGTGCCAGCAGTGGTCCAGGGGGCTCTGGAAACACCATATATTTT,CASSGPGGSGNTIYF
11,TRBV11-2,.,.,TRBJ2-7,TGTGCCAGCAGCCCCGCCTACGAGCAGTACTTC,CASSPAYEQYF
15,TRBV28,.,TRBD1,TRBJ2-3,TGTGCCAGCAGGCCACAGGGGTTTGGGGTCGGTACGCAGTATTTT,CASRPQGFGVGTQYF
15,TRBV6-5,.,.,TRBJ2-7,TGTGCCAGCAGTTACTCTCGTGGGCCCACCTACGAGCAGTACTTC,CASSYSRGPTYEQYF
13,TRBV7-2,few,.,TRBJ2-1,TGTGCCAGCAGCCCCCACCGAGTCAATGAGCAGTTCTTC,CASSPHRVNEQFF
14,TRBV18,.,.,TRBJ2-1,TGTGCCAGCTCACCCGGGACATCGGGTGATGAGCAGTTCTTC,CASSPGTSGDEQFF
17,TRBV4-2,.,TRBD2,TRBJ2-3,TGTGCCAGCAGCCAAGAAGGGGCAACTAGCGGCACGGATACGCAGTATTTT,CASSQEGATSGTDTQYF
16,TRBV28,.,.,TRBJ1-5,TGTGCCAGCAGTGGCTCGGGGCTTTGGGGCAATCAGCCCCAGCATTTT,CASSGSGLWGNQPQHF
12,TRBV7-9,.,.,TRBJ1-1,TGTGCCAGCAGCCCCCGCGGCACTGAAGCTTTCTTT,CASSPRGTEAFF
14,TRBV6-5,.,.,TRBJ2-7,TGTGCCAGCACCTTGGGGGCGCCTCCCTACGAGCAGTACTTC,CASTLGAPPYEQYF